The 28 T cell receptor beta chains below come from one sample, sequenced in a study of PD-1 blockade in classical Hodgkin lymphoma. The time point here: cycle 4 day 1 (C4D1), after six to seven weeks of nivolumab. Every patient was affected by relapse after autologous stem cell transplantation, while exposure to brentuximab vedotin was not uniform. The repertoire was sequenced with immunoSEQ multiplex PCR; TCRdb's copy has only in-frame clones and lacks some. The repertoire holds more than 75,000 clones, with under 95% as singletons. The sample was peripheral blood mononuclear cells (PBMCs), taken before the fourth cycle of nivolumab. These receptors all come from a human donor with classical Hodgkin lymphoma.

This CDR3 is CASSPASSGALNYGYTF. The DNA of the CDR3 is TGCGCCAGCAGCCCTGCATCGTCAGGGGCCTTGAACTATGGCTACACCTTC. The V gene is TRBV5-1, the J gene TRBJ1-2, with a weak D call TRBD1 (6 bases). V was cut by 4 bases and J by 2 bases, with 21 bases left in between. Germline V gives CDR1 SGHRS, CDR2 YFSETQ. The CDR3 length is 17 residues.

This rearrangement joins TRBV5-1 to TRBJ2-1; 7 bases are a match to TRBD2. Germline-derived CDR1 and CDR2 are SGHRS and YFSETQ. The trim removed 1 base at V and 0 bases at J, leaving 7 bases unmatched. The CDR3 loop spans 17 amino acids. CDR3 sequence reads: CASSLWPSGSSYNEQFF. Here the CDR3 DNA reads TGCGCCAGCAGCTTGTGGCCTAGCGGCTCCTCCTACAATGAGCAGTTCTTC.

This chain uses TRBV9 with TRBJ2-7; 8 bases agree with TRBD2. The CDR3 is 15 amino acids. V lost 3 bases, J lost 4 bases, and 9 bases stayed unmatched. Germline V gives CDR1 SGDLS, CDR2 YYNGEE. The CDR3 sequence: CASSATSGYVYEQYF. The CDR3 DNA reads TGTGCCAGCAGCGCCACTAGCGGCTATGTATACGAGCAGTACTTC.

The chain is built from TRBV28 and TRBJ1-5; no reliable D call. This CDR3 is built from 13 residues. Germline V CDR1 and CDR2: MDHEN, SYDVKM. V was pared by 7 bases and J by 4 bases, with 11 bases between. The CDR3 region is CASNWALNQPQHF. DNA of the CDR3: TGTGCCAGCAATTGGGCCTTAAATCAGCCCCAGCATTTT.

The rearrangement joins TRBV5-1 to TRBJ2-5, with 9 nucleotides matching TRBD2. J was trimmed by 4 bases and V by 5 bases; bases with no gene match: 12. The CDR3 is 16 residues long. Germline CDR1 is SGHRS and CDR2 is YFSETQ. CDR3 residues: CASSHQPLAGRETQYF. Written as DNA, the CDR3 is TGCGCCAGCAGTCATCAACCGCTAGCGGGACGAGAGACCCAGTACTTC.

The CDR3 DNA follows: TGTGCCAGCAGCCCTAGAGGGGGAGAACCCGGGACTCCTATATACGAGCAGTACTTC. Its translation: CASSPRGGEPGTPIYEQYF. The chain combines TRBV9 with TRBJ2-7, with D perhaps being TRBD1 or TRBD2 (6 bases each). Per the germline V gene, CDR1 is SGDLS and CDR2 is YYNGEE. Trimming removed 4 bases from V and 4 bases from J, with 30 bases in between. The CDR3 contains 19 residues. Drawing the rest from reference TRBV9 and TRBJ2-7, the complete variable domain is DSGVTQTPKHLITATGQRVTLRCSPRSGDLSVYWYQQSLDQGLQFLIQYYNGEERAKGNILERFSAQQFPDLHSELNLSSLELGDSALYFCASSPRGGEPGTPIYEQYFGPGTRLTVT.

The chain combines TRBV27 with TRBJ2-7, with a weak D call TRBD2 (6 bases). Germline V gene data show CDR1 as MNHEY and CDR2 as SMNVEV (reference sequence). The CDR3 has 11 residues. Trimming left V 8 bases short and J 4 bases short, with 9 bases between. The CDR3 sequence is CASAEGYEQYF. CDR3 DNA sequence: TGTGCCAGCGCGGAGGGTTACGAGCAGTACTTC.

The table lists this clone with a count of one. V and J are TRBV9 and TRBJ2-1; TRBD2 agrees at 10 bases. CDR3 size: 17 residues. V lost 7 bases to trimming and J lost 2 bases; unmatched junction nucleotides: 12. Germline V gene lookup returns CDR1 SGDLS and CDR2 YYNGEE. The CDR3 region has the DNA TGTGCCAGCGGCAGCACAAAGACTAGCGGGCCCTACAATGAGCAGTTCTTC. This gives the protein CASGSTKTSGPYNEQFF.

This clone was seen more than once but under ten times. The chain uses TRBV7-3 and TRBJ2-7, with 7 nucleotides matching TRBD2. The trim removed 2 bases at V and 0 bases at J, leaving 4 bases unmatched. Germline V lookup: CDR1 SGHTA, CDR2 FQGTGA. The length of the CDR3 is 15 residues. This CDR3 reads CASSLSSGASYEQYF. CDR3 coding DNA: TGTGCCAGCAGCTTATCTAGCGGAGCCTCCTACGAGCAGTACTTC.

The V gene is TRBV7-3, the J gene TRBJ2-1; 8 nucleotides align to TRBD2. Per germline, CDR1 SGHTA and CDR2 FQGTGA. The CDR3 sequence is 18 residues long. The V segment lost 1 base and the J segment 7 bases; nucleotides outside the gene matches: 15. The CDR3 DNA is TGTGCCAGCAGCTTAAGACCCCTAGGACTAGCCCTGTATAATGAGCAGTTCTTC. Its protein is CASSLRPLGLALYNEQFF.

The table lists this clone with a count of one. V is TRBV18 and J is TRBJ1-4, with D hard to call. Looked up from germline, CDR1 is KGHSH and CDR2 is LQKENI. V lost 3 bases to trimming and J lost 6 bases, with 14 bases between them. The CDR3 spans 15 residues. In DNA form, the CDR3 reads TGTGCCAGCTCACCTTTGGGGAGAGTCGATGAAAAACTGTTTTTT. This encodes CASSPLGRVDEKLFF.

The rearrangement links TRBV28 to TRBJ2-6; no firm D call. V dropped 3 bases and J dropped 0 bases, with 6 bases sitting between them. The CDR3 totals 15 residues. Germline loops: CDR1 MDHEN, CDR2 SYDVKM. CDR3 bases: TGTGCCAGCAGTTTCACGGGCTCTGGGGCCAACGTCCTGACTTTC. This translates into CASSFTGSGANVLTF. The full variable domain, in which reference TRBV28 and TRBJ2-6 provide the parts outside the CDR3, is DVKVTQSSRYLVKRTGEKVFLECVQDMDHENMFWYRQDPGLGLRLIYFSYDVKMKEKGDIPEGYSVSREKKERFSLILESASTNQTSMYLCASSFTGSGANVLTFGAGSRLTVL.

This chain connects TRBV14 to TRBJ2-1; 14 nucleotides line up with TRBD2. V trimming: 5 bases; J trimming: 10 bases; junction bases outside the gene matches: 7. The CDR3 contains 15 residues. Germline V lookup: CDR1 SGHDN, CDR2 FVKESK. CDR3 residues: CASSSGLAGVGEQFF. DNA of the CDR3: TGTGCCAGCAGCTCGGGACTAGCGGGAGTAGGAGAGCAGTTCTTC.

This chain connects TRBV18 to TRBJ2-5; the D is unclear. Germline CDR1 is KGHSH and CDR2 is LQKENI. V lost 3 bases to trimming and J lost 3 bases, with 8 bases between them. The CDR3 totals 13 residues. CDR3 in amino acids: CASSPGREETQYF. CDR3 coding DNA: TGTGCCAGCTCACCTGGTCGGGAAGAGACCCAGTACTTC.

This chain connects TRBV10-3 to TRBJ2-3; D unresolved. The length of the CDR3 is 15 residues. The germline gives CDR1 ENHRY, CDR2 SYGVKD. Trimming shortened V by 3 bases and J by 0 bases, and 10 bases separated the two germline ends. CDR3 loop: CAISDINPSTDTQYF. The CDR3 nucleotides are TGTGCCATCAGTGACATTAACCCTAGCACAGATACGCAGTATTTT.

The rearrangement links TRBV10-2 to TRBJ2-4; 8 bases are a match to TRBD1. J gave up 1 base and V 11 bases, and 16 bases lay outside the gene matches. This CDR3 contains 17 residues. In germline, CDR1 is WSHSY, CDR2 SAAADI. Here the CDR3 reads CAGHRGVPQSAKNIQYF. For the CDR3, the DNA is TGCGCCGGTCACAGGGGGGTTCCCCAAAGCGCCAAAAACATTCAGTACTTC.

The CDR3, as DNA: TGTGCCAGCAGCTTCCTCCCAGCGGCTCGGGAGACCCAGTACTTC. It codes for CASSFLPAARETQYF. This sequence joins TRBV5-4 and TRBJ2-5; D is possibly TRBD2 (5 bases). There are 15 residues in the CDR3. Germline CDR1 SGHNT, CDR2 YYREEE (reference sequence). The germline V and J ends were trimmed by 2 bases and 5 bases, with 16 bases remaining between them.

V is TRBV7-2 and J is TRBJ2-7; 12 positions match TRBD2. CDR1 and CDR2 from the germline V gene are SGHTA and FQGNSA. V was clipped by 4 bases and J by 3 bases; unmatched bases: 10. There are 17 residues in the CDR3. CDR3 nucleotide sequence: TGTGCCAGCAGCTCCTCCCGGACTAGCGGGGCTTACTACGAGCAGTACTTC. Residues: CASSSSRTSGAYYEQYF.

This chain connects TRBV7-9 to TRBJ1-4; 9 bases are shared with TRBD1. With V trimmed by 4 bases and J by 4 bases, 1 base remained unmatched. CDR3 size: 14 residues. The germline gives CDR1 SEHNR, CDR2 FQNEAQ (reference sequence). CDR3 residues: CASSSGQGNEKLFF. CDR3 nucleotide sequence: TGTGCCAGCAGCTCGGGACAGGGTAATGAAAAACTGTTTTTT.

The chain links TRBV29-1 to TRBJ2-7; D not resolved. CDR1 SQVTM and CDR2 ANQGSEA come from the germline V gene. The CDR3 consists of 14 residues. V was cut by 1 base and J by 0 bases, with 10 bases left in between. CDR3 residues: CSVEVWRNSYEQYF. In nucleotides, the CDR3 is TGCAGCGTTGAAGTGTGGCGGAACTCCTACGAGCAGTACTTC.

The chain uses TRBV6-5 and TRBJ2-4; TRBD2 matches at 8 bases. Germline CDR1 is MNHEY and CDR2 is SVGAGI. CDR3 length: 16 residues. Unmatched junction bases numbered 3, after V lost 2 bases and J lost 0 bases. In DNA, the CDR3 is TGTGCCAGCAGTTACCGGGGGGGCGCAGCCAAAAACATTCAGTACTTC. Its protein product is CASSYRGGAAKNIQYF.

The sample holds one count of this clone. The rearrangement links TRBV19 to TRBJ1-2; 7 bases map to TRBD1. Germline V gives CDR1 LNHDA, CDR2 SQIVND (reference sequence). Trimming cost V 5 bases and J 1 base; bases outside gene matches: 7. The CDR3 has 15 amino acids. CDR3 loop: CASSGTGTVNYGYTF. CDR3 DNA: TGTGCCAGTAGTGGGACCGGGACAGTTAACTATGGCTACACCTTC.

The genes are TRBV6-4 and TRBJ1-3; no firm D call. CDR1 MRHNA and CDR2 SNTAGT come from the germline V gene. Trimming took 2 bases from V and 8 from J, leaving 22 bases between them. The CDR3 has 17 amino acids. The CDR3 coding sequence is TGTGCCAGCAGTGACGTGTGGGGTATAGATCGGGTGGACACCATATATTTT. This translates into CASSDVWGIDRVDTIYF.

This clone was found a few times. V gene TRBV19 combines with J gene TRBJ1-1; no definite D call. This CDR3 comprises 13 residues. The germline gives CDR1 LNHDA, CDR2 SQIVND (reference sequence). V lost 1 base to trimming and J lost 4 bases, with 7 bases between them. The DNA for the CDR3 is TGTGCCAGTAGTATAGCGGGGTTCACTGAAGCTTTCTTT. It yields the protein CASSIAGFTEAFF.

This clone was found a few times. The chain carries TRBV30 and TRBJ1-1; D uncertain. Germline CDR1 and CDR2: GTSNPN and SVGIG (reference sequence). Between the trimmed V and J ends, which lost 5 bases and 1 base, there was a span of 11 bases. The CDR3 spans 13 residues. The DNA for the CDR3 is TGTGCCTGGGCGGCTACACCGAACACTGAAGCTTTCTTT. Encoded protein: CAWAATPNTEAFF.

The CDR3 spells CASSLAGGWTEAFF. In DNA form, the CDR3 reads TGCGCCAGCAGCTTGGCAGGGGGATGGACTGAAGCTTTCTTT. The V call is TRBV5-1, the J call TRBJ1-1, with TRBD1 matching 7 bases. Looked up from germline, CDR1 is SGHRS and CDR2 is YFSETQ. The CDR3 extends over 14 amino acids. With 0 bases clipped from V and 5 bases from J, the junction kept 4 bases outside the gene matches.

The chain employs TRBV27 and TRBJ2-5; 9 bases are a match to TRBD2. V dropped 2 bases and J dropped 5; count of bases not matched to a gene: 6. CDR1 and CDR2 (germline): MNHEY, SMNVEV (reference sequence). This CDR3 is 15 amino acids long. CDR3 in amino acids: CASSLRREGSETQYF. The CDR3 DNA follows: TGTGCCAGCAGTTTAAGGCGGGAGGGGTCGGAGACCCAGTACTTC.

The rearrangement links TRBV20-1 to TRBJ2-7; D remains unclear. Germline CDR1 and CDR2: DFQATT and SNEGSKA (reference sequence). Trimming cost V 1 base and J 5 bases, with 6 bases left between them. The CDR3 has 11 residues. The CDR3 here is CSARVWHEQYF. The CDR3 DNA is TGCAGTGCTAGAGTATGGCACGAGCAGTACTTC.